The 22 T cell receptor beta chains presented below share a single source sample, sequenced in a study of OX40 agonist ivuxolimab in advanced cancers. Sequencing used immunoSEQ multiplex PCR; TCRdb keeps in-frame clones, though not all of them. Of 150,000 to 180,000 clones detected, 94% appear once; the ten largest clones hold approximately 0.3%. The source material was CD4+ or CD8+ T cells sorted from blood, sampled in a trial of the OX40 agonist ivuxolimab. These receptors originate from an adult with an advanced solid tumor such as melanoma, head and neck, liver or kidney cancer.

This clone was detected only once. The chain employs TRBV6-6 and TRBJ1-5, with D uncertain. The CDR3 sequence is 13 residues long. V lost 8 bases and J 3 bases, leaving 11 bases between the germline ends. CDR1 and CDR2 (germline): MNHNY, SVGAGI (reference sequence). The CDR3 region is CASGRRPNQPQHF. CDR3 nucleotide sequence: TGTGCCAGCGGGCGCAGGCCCAATCAGCCCCAGCATTTT.

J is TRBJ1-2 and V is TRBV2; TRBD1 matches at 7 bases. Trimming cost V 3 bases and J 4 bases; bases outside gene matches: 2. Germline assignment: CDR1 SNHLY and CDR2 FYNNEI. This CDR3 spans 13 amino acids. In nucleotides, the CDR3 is TGTGCCAGCAGTGAGGGGACAGTCTATGGCTACACCTTC. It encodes CASSEGTVYGYTF.

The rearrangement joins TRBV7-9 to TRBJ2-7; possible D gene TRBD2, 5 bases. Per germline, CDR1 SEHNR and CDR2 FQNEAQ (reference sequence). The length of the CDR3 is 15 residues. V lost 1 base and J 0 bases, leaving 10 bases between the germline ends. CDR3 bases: TGTGCCAGCAGCTTAGGTTCTGGACTCTCCTACGAGCAGTACTTC. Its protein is CASSLGSGLSYEQYF.

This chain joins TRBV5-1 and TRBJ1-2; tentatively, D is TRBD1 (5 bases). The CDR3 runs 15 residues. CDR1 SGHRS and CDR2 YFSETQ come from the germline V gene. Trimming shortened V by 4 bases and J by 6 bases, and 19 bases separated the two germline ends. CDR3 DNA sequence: TGCGCCAGCAGCCGGATGGCGGTTCGGGGGAATGGCTACACCTTC. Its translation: CASSRMAVRGNGYTF.

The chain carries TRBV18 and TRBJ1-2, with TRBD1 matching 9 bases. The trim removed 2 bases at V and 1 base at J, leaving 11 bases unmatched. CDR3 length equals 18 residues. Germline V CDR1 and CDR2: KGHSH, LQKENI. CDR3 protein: CASSPNSGTGRLNYGYTF. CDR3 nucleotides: TGTGCCAGCTCACCAAACTCCGGGACAGGGCGCCTTAACTATGGCTACACCTTC.

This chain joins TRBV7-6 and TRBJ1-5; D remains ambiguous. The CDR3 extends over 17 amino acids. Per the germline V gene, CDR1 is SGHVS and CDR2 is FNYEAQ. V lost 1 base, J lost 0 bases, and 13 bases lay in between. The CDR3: CASSLGTATYSNQPQHF. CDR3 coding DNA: TGTGCCAGCAGCTTAGGCACAGCCACCTATAGCAATCAGCCCCAGCATTTT.

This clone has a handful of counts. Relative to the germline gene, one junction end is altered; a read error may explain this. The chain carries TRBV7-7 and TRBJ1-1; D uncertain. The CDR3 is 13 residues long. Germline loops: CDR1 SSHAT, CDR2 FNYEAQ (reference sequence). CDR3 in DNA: TGTGCTAGCAGCGCCCTCATGAACACTGAAGCTTTCTTT. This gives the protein CASSALMNTEAFF.

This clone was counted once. The CDR3 protein is CASSLSGDRVSPLHF. As DNA, the CDR3 is TGTGCCAGCAGCTTAAGCGGGGACAGGGTATCACCCCTCCACTTT. This chain uses TRBV7-3 with TRBJ1-6, with 9 bases that match TRBD1. The CDR3 is 15 amino acids. The germline CDR1 and CDR2 sequences are SGHTA and FQGTGA. Trimming at V came to 1 base and at J to 10 bases, leaving 5 bases not matched to a gene.

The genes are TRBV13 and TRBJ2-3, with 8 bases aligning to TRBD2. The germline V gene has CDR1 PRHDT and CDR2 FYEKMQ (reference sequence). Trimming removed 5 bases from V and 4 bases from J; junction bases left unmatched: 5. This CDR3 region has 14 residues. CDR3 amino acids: CASSPRTSSDTQYF. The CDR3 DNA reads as TGTGCCAGCAGCCCGCGGACTAGCTCAGATACGCAGTATTTT.

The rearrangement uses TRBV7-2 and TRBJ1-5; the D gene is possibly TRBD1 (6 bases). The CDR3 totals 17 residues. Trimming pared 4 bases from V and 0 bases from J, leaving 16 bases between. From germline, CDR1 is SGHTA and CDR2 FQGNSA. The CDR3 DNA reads TGTGCCAGCAGCTACACCACAGGGATATATAGCAATCAGCCCCAGCATTTT. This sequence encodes CASSYTTGIYSNQPQHF.

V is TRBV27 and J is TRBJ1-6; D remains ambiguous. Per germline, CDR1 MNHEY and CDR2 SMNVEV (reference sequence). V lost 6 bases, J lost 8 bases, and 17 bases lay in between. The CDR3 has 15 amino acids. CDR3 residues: CASSSIGSPYSPLHF. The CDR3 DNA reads TGTGCCAGCAGCAGTATCGGGTCCCCATATTCACCCCTCCACTTT.

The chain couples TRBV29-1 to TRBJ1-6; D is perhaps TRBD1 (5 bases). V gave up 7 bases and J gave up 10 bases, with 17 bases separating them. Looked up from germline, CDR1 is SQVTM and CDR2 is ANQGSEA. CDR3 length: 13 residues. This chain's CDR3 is CSASWGRESPLHF. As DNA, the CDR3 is TGCAGCGCCTCCTGGGGGAGAGAATCACCCCTCCACTTT.

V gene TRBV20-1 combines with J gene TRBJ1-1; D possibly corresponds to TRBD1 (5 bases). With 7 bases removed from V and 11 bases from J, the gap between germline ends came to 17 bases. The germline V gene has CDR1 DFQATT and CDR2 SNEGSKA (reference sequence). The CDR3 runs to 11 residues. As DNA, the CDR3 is TGCAGTGGCGCGGAGGCCGGGGGGGCTTTCTTT. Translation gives CSGAEAGGAFF.

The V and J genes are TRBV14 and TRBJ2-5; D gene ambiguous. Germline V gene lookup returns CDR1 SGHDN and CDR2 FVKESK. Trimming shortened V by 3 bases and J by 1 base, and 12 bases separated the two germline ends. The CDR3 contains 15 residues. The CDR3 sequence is CASSHPGWGQETQYF. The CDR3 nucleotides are TGTGCCAGCAGCCATCCTGGGTGGGGCCAAGAGACCCAGTACTTC.

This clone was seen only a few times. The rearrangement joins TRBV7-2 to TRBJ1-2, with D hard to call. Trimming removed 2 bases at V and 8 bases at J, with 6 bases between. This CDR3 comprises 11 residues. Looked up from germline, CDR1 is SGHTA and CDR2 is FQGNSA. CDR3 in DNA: TGTGCCAGCAGCTTATTCTACGGCTACACCTTC. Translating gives CASSLFYGYTF.

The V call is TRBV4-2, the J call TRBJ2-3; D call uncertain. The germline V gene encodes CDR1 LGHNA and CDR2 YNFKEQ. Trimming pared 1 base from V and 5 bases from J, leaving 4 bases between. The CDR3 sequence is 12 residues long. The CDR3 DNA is TGTGCCAGCAGCCAAGGTTTAGATACGCAGTATTTT. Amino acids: CASSQGLDTQYF.

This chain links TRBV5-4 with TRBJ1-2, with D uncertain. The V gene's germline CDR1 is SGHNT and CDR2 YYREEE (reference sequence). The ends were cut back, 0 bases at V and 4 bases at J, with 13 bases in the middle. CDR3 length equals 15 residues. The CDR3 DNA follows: TGTGCCAGCAGCTTGGGACCGACGGAAACCTATGGCTACACCTTC. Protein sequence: CASSLGPTETYGYTF. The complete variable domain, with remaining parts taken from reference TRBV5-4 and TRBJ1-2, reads ETGVTQSPTHLIKTRGQQVTLRCSSQSGHNTVSWYQQALGQGPQFIFQYYREEENGRGNFPPRFSGLQFPNYSSELNVNALELDDSALYLCASSLGPTETYGYTFGSGTRLTVV.

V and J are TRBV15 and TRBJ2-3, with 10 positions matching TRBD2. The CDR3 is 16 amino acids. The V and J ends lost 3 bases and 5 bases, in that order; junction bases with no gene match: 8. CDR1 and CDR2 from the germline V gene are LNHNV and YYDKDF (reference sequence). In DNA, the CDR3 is TGTGCCACCAGCAGGGTAGCGGGGGGCATTCTAGATACGCAGTATTTT. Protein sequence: CATSRVAGGILDTQYF.

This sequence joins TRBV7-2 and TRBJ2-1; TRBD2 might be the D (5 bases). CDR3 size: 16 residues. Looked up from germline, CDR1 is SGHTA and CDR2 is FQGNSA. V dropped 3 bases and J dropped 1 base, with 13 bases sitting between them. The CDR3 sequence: CASSLAASSSYNEQFF. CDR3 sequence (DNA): TGTGCCAGCAGCTTGGCCGCTAGCTCATCCTACAATGAGCAGTTCTTC.

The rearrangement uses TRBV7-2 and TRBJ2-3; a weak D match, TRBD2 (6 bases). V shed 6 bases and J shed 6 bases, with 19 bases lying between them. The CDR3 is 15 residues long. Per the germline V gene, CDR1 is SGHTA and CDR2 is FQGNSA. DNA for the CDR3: TGTGCCAGCAGTGGAGGGCGGCACCTACCCGATACGCAGTATTTT. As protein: CASSGGRHLPDTQYF.

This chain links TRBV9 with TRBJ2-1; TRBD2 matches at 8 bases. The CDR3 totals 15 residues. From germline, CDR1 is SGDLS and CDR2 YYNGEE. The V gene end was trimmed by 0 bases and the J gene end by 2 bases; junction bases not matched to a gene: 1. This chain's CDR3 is CASSVVAGPYNEQFF. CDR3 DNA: TGTGCCAGCAGCGTAGTAGCGGGGCCCTACAATGAGCAGTTCTTC.

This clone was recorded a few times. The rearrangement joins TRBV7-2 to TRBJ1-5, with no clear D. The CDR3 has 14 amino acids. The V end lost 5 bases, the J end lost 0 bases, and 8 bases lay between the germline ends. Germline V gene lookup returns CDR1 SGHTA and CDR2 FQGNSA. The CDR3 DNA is TGTGCCAGCAGCCTCGAATATAGCAATCAGCCCCAGCATTTT. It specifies CASSLEYSNQPQHF. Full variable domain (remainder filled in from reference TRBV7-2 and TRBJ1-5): GAGVSQSPSNKVTEKGKDVELRCDPISGHTALYWYRQSLGQGLEFLIYFQGNSAPDKSGLPSDRFSAERTGGSVSTLTIQRTQQEDSAVYLCASSLEYSNQPQHFGDGTRLSIL.